This T cell receptor (beta chain) comes out of a study of T cells in Graves' hyperthyroidism and ophthalmopathy. Template material for amplifying TCR beta CDR3 regions consisted of RNA transcripts. TCR CDR3 regions were first amplified by RT-PCR with HTBI primers. TCRdb re-called the multiplex PCR reads through MiXCR, storing one row per CDR3 protein. This table holds 300,000 to 450,000 distinct CDR3 sequences, about 15% found once. Hyperthyroidism had been newly diagnosed in patients aged 18 to 65, and its duration was under 2 months. Reasons for excluding patients were uncontrolled infection, other autoimmune disease, pregnancy or lactation. PBMCs were collected from an approximately 9.3 ml volume of fresh peripheral blood. The CDR3 is made up of 14 amino acids. The V segment lost 6 bases and the J segment 4 bases; nucleotides outside the gene matches: 4. Germline assignment: CDR1 KGHSH and CDR2 LQKENI.

Sequencing was carried out using blood. The sequence was obtained from a woman aged 60-70 years with Graves' hyperthyroidism. The genes are TRBV18 and TRBJ2-1; 9 bases agree with TRBD2. CDR3 bases: TGTGCCAGCTCGAGGACTAGCGTTTACAATGAGCAGTTCTTC. Amino acid sequence: CASSRTSVYNEQFF.